These 27 T cell receptor beta chains originate from one sample sequenced in a study of T cells expressing NK-cell markers. TCRdb re-called the 5' RACE reads and shows each CDR3 protein once, DNA omitted. The sample spans about 260,000 distinct CDR3 sequences; the ten largest clones claim around 3.9%. The sample taken for sequencing was blood T cells: a sorted CD56 or NKG2C T cell subset, CD4+ or CD8+ T cells, or bulk PBMC T cells (not recorded which). The receptors derive from a woman aged 18 to 75 in good health.

This chain uses TRBV20-1 with TRBJ1-3; with no DNA, the TCRdb D assignment of TRBD1 cannot be verified. This CDR3 region has 15 residues. Germline-derived CDR1 and CDR2 are DFQATT and SNEGSKA (reference sequence). CDR3 sequence reads: CSARDPGQGGNTIYF.

The V call is TRBV3-1, the J call TRBJ1-2. There are 13 residues in the CDR3. From germline, CDR1 is LGHDT and CDR2 YNNKEL (reference sequence). The CDR3 protein is CASSQKGNYGYTF.

This chain uses TRBV5-1 with TRBJ1-2. Germline V gene sequence: CDR1 SGHRS, CDR2 YFSETQ. The CDR3 totals 15 residues. CDR3 amino acids: CASRTITEDHYGYTF.

The J gene is TRBJ1-3, the V gene TRBV20-1; TCRdb designates TRBD1, a call that cannot be tested without DNA. The CDR3 sequence is 15 residues long. The germline gives CDR1 DFQATT, CDR2 SNEGSKA (reference sequence). CDR3 protein: CSARGPNNSGNTIYF.

J is TRBJ2-1 and V is TRBV29-1. Germline V gene sequence: CDR1 SQVTM, CDR2 ANQGSEA. The CDR3 is 12 amino acids. The CDR3 sequence is CSVEGVRYEQFF.

CDR3 region: CSAHHREGSYEQYF. The chain has TRBV20-1 and TRBJ2-7; the D call of TRBD1 rests on TCRdb alone, since no DNA is present to check it. The CDR3 has 14 amino acids. From germline, CDR1 is DFQATT and CDR2 SNEGSKA (reference sequence).

The chain has TRBV9 and TRBJ2-4; TCRdb gives TRBD1 as the D gene, but with no DNA this cannot be confirmed. The CDR3 covers 16 residues. Germline CDR1 is SGDLS and CDR2 is YYNGEE. CDR3 protein: CASSVAPWGLENIQYF.

The chain couples TRBV4-1 to TRBJ2-5; TCRdb calls TRBD1, which cannot be checked without DNA. Germline V gene sequence: CDR1 MGHRA, CDR2 YSYEKL. The length of the CDR3 is 14 residues. The CDR3 spells CASSPGQKQETQYF.

The chain couples TRBV20-1 to TRBJ2-2; TCRdb reports TRBD2, a call that lacks DNA to check it against. Per germline, CDR1 DFQATT and CDR2 SNEGSKA (reference sequence). This CDR3 has 17 amino acids. Here the CDR3 reads CSASPPSGRPNTGELFF.

The chain employs TRBV20-1 and TRBJ2-1; with no DNA, the TCRdb D assignment of TRBD2 cannot be verified. The CDR3 consists of 18 residues. Germline V CDR1 and CDR2: DFQATT, SNEGSKA (reference sequence). CDR3 in amino acids: CSSLSVAGGLVGSYEQFF.

The chain recombines TRBV10-1 with TRBJ1-5. The germline V gene has CDR1 WNHNN and CDR2 SYGVQD (reference sequence). The CDR3 runs to 13 residues. The CDR3 region is CASSEQGNQPQHF.

The gene calls are TRBV6-1 and TRBJ1-6; TCRdb indicates TRBD1, and absent DNA this call remains unverified. Germline assignment: CDR1 MNHNS and CDR2 SASEGT. CDR3 length: 15 residues. CDR3 residues: CASSRGADRNSPLHF.

The chain joins TRBV18 to TRBJ1-5. The CDR3 contains 18 residues. The germline gives CDR1 KGHSH, CDR2 LQKENI. This CDR3 is CASIPIMIAWRGRQPQHF.

This chain links TRBV6-2 or TRBV6-3 with TRBJ1-5; the D gene TCRdb calls, TRBD1, cannot be checked with no DNA. From germline, CDR1 is MNHEY and CDR2 SVGEGT. This CDR3 region has 13 residues. The CDR3 region is CASSLTGTQPQHF.

The chain recombines TRBV25-1 with TRBJ1-3; TCRdb's assignment of TRBD1 cannot be checked, as there is no DNA. The CDR3 consists of 14 residues. Per the germline V gene, CDR1 is MGHDK and CDR2 is SYGVNS. The CDR3: CASGDGNSGNTIYF.

The chain combines TRBV9 with TRBJ2-2; the TCRdb D gene call, TRBD1, has no DNA to confirm it. CDR3 length equals 14 residues. Germline V gene lookup returns CDR1 SGDLS and CDR2 YYNGEE. The chain's CDR3 is CASTKTGATGELFF.

The chain has TRBV11-2 and TRBJ2-3; the TCRdb D gene call, TRBD2, has no DNA to confirm it. Germline V gives CDR1 SGHAT, CDR2 FQNNGV. The CDR3 has 19 amino acids. This chain's CDR3 is CASSLTGTTTTGSTDTQYF.

The gene calls are TRBV20-1 and TRBJ2-1; TCRdb picks TRBD2, but there is no DNA to check that call. Germline CDR1 DFQATT, CDR2 SNEGSKA (reference sequence). The CDR3 length is 13 residues. CDR3 sequence: CSAGSPAYNEQFF.

This chain joins TRBV5-4 and TRBJ1-4. CDR1 SGHNT and CDR2 YYREEE come from the germline V gene (reference sequence). CDR3 length: 16 amino acids. CDR3 loop: CASSEGGSSTNEKLFF.

This chain joins TRBV2 and TRBJ2-2; TCRdb's D call, TRBD1, is unchecked because there is no DNA. The CDR3 extends over 15 amino acids. CDR1 and CDR2 from the germline V gene are SNHLY and FYNNEI. This CDR3 is CASSPKDTYTGELFF.

The V call is TRBV6-5, the J call TRBJ2-1; the TCRdb call, TRBD2, lacks DNA for checking. The CDR3 consists of 17 residues. Per the germline V gene, CDR1 is MNHEY and CDR2 is SVGAGI. The CDR3 is CASSSQLGTSYGNEQFF.

The rearrangement joins TRBV6-2 or TRBV6-3 to TRBJ1-1; the TRBD1 assignment by TCRdb is unverifiable without DNA. The CDR3 is made up of 14 amino acids. Germline V CDR1 and CDR2: MNHEY, SVGEGT. CDR3: CASSLLPPNTEAFF.

The rearrangement uses TRBV5-6 and TRBJ2-1; TCRdb lists TRBD2, though no DNA is available to test this call. The CDR3 extends over 15 amino acids. Germline CDR1 is SGHDT and CDR2 is YYEEEE. This CDR3 reads CASSLDLAGGDEQFF.

This chain uses TRBV20-1 with TRBJ1-2; the D gene TCRdb calls, TRBD1, cannot be checked with no DNA. The CDR3 is 13 residues long. Germline-derived CDR1 and CDR2 are DFQATT and SNEGSKA (reference sequence). The CDR3 protein is CSASPGQGSGYTF.

The gene calls are TRBV5-1 and TRBJ2-3; TCRdb's D call of TRBD1 is untestable without DNA. The CDR3 loop spans 14 amino acids. The germline V gene encodes CDR1 SGHRS and CDR2 YFSETQ. CDR3 sequence: CASSQGHPTDTQYF.

The rearrangement uses TRBV29-1 and TRBJ1-1; TCRdb designates TRBD1, a call that cannot be tested without DNA. The germline CDR1 and CDR2 sequences are SQVTM and ANQGSEA. The CDR3 has 14 amino acids. The CDR3 spells CSVLGLQGWTEAFF.

The rearrangement joins TRBV7-8 to TRBJ2-1; the TCRdb call, TRBD1, lacks DNA for checking. This CDR3 comprises 14 residues. CDR1 SGHVS and CDR2 FQNEAQ come from the germline V gene. This chain's CDR3 is CASSLRDRGNEQFF.